Only a few counts were recorded for the clone carrying this T cell receptor beta chain. The data originate from a study of cytomegalovirus exposure and HLA in healthy donors. The CDR3 runs 15 residues. Per germline, CDR1 LGHNA and CDR2 YNFKEQ. Deletions cut 4 bases from V and 4 bases from J, with 16 bases between. PCR used 60 Vbeta primers and 13 Jbeta primers. TCRdb's table, derived via immunoSEQ multiplex PCR, lists solely in-frame clones and lacks some. This table holds roughly 160,000 clones, roughly 80% found once. The sequence was obtained from a boy between 2 and 10 years old in good health and CMV-seronegative. This chain joins TRBV4-2 and TRBJ1-2; D may be TRBD1 (5 bases). What was sequenced was PBMCs. CDR3 nucleotide sequence: TGTGCCAGCAGCCTACCAGAAGGGGCTTTCTATGGCTACACCTTC. Its translation: CASSLPEGAFYGYTF.